A selection of T cell receptor beta chains follows, all from one sample in a study of breast tumors, draining lymph nodes, adjacent tissues. TCRdb re-analysed the multiplex PCR reads in MiXCR, keeping a single row per CDR3 protein. The table includes about 230,000 distinct CDR3 sequences, about 30% detected once. Sequencing was performed on axillary lymph node tissue. Every receptor here comes from a female donor with breast cancer. Some clones in this sample may be carry-over from other donors' samples. Each CDR3 is given with its conserved first and last residue. Each record gives: D gene, V gene, J gene, clone size, CDR3 protein, CDR3 DNA. D genes are given only for firm matches. Not all rows give a size; the values are once, few, many and, for expanded clones, a class.

NA	TRBV19	TRBJ1-6	NA	CASSIGAAGPLHF	TGTGCCAGTAGTATAGGGGCGGCGGGACCCCTCCACTTT
TRBD1	TRBV12-3/TRBV12-4	TRBJ2-2	NA	CASSQTGQGRKGELFF	TGTGCCAGCAGTCAAACTGGACAGGGCCGGAAGGGTGAGCTGTTTTTT
NA	TRBV9	TRBJ1-2	many	CASSPSDSLFYGYTF	TGTGCCAGCAGTCCTTCAGACAGCCTCTTCTATGGCTACACCTTC
TRBD1	TRBV25-1	TRBJ2-6	many	CASSPGQGPPSGANVLTF	TGTGCCAGCAGCCCGGGACAGGGGCCACCTAGTGGGGCCAACGTCCTGACTTTC
TRBD1	TRBV6-6	TRBJ2-2	many	CASRDRGNAGELFF	TGTGCCAGCAGGGACAGGGGTAATGCCGGGGAGCTGTTTTTT
NA	TRBV28	TRBJ2-7	many	CASRTGRLYEQYF	TGTGCCAGCAGGACAGGGAGGTTATACGAGCAGTACTTC
NA	TRBV12-3/TRBV12-4	TRBJ1-2	NA	CASRPSWGTGTPGDTF	NA
TRBD2	TRBV7-2	TRBJ2-1	NA	CASSSTGGRALALYNEQFF	TGCGCCAGCAGCTCCACTGGCGGGAGGGCCCTCGCCCTATACAATGAGCAGTTCTTC
TRBD2	TRBV10-2	TRBJ2-1	many	CASSDLAGDTYNEQFF	TGCGCCAGCAGTGACTTAGCGGGAGATACCTACAATGAGCAGTTCTTC
NA	TRBV5-6	TRBJ1-5	many	CASSLYQGVQPQHF	TGTGCCAGCAGCTTGTACCAGGGAGTTCAGCCCCAGCATTTT
NA	TRBV10-1	TRBJ1-5	few	CASSEGSNQPQHF	TGCGCCAGCAGTGAGGGGAGCAATCAGCCCCAGCATTTT
NA	TRBV9	TRBJ2-1	many	CASSVGGAYNEQFF	TGTGCCAGCAGCGTAGGCGGGGCTTACAATGAGCAGTTCTTC
TRBD1	TRBV20-1	TRBJ2-5	NA	CSARDGTGSATQYF	TGCAGTGCTAGAGATGGGACAGGGAGCGCGACCCAGTACTTC
NA	TRBV20-1	TRBJ1-5	NA	CSARDGTSNQPQHF	TGCAGTGCTAGGGATGGGACTAGCAATCAGCCCCAGCATTTT
NA	TRBV19	TRBJ1-5	once	CASSLGSYYEHF	TGTGCCAGTAGTTTGGGCAGCTACTACGAGCATTTT
TRBD1	TRBV12-3/TRBV12-4	TRBJ1-5	many	CASSPGPGQGNQPQHF	TGTGCCAGCAGTCCAGGACCGGGACAGGGGAATCAGCCCCAGCATTTT
NA	TRBV9	TRBJ1-3	many	CASSVHLYDSGNTIYF	TGTGCCAGCAGCGTCCACTTATATGATTCTGGAAACACCATATATTTT
NA	TRBV7-3	TRBJ2-3	NA	CASSGVEADTQYF	TGTGCCAGCAGCGGGGTCGAGGCAGATACGCAGTATTTT
NA	TRBV7-2	TRBJ2-1	NA	CASSLAPSSYNEQLF	TGTGCCAGCAGCTTGGCCCCGAGCTCCTACAATGAGCAGCTCTTC
NA	TRBV4-1	TRBJ1-4	NA	CASSQGGAGFSNEKLFF	TGCGCCAGCAGCCAAGGCGGGGCAGGGTTTAGTAATGAAAAACTGTTTTTT
NA	TRBV3-1	TRBJ2-1	NA	CASSQGGSYNEQFF	TGTGCCAGCAGCCAAGGCGGGTCTTACAATGAGCAGTTCTTC
NA	TRBV6-6	TRBJ2-7	many	CASSYDAYEQYF	TGTGCCAGCAGTTACGATGCCTACGAGCAGTACTTC
NA	TRBV10-3	TRBJ1-6	NA	CAISEQEQSALHF	TGTGCCATCAGTGAACAGGAGCAATCAGCCCTCCACTTT
TRBD1	TRBV2	TRBJ2-1	many	CASSELNRGRTYNEQFF	TGTGCCAGCAGTGAGCTGAACAGGGGGCGCACCTACAATGAGCAGTTCTTC
TRBD2	TRBV7-9	TRBJ2-1	NA	CASSLGTSGRSYNQQFF	TGTGCCAGCAGCTTAGGTACTAGCGGGAGGTCCTACAATCAGCAATTCTTC
NA	TRBV30	TRBJ2-7	many	CAWTPGPSSYEQYF	TGTGCCTGGACTCCGGGCCCGAGCTCCTACGAGCAGTACTTC
NA	TRBV3-1	TRBJ2-7	many	CASSRGTGHEQYF	TGTGCCAGCAGCCGAGGGACTGGGCACGAGCAGTACTTC
TRBD1	TRBV18	TRBJ1-1	NA	CASSPLGQGVGTNTEAFF	TGTGCCAGCTCACCACTAGGTCAGGGGGTTGGGACGAACACTGAAGCTTTCTTT
NA	TRBV4-1	TRBJ2-2	many	CASSQEYRFANTGELFF	TGCGCCAGCAGCCAAGAGTATCGGTTCGCGAACACCGGGGAGCTGTTTTTT
TRBD1	TRBV7-3	TRBJ2-1	NA	CAGSLTGGRGLSDQQFF	TGTGCCGGCAGCTTAACTGGGGGCAGGGGGCTTTCCGATCAGCAGTTCTTC
NA	TRBV9	TRBJ2-1	NA	CASSVGDLTPDNEQFF	TGTGCCAGCAGCGTCGGGGACTTGACCCCCGACAATGAGCAGTTCTTC
TRBD2	TRBV29-1	TRBJ2-5	many	CSVEGGLAGAETQYF	TGCAGCGTTGAGGGGGGACTAGCGGGAGCGGAGACCCAGTACTTC
NA	TRBV5-4	TRBJ2-7	many	CASSFFGSAYEQYF	TGTGCCAGCAGCTTTTTCGGCTCTGCCTACGAGCAGTACTTC
NA	TRBV10-1	TRBJ1-2	NA	CASSDQRNTGNYGYTF	TGCGCCAGCAGTGACCAGAGAAATACTGGAAACTATGGCTACACCTTC
NA	TRBV7-6	TRBJ2-5	many	CASSPRAPGGETQYF	TGTGCCAGCAGCCCGCGGGCCCCCGGAGGGGAGACCCAGTACTTC
NA	TRBV15	TRBJ2-3	NA	CATSFGARMADTQYF	TGTGCCACCAGCTTCGGGGCCAGAATGGCAGACACGCAGTATTTT
TRBD2	TRBV5-1	TRBJ2-5	many	CASSLALAGEGETQYF	TGCGCCAGCAGCTTGGCGCTAGCGGGAGAGGGTGAGACCCAGTACTTC
TRBD1	TRBV4-2	TRBJ1-2	many	CASSQAGGTGKSYGYTF	TGTGCCAGCAGCCAAGCCGGAGGGACAGGGAAAAGCTATGGCTACACCTTC
NA	TRBV7-8	TRBJ2-3	NA	CASSLVAGHYNEQYF	TGTGCCAGCAGCTTAGTCGCGGGACATTACAATGAGCAGTATTTT
NA	TRBV7-9	TRBJ1-3	many	CASSLDLAGAGNTIYF	TGTGCCAGCAGCTTAGATTTGGCAGGGGCTGGAAACACCATATATTTT
NA	TRBV14	TRBJ1-2	NA	CASSQGSRGGTTNYGYTF	TGTGCCAGCAGCCAAGGATCGAGAGGGGGAACAACAAACTATGGCTACACCTTC
NA	TRBV6-5	TRBJ1-6	NA	CASSYKGRTSPLHF	TGTGCCAGCAGTTATAAGGGGAGGACCTCACCCCTCCACTTT
NA	TRBV4-3	TRBJ1-3	NA	CASSQDHRTSGNTIYF	TGCGCCAGCAGCCAAGATCACCGGACTTCTGGAAACACCATATATTTT
NA	TRBV29-1	TRBJ1-5	NA	CSVADGQTQHF	TGCAGCGTTGCGGACGGGCAGACCCAGCATTTT
NA	TRBV19	TRBJ1-4	many	CASSIGSAGGEKLFF	TGTGCCAGTAGTATAGGAAGTGCTGGGGGCGAAAAACTGTTTTTT
NA	TRBV11-2	TRBJ2-3	many	CASRGFQGGENTQYF	TGTGCCAGCAGAGGTTTTCAGGGGGGGGAAAATACGCAGTATTTT
NA	TRBV11-2	TRBJ2-1	many	CASSRLGLEQFF	TGTGCCAGCAGCAGACTCGGCTTGGAGCAGTTCTTC
TRBD1	TRBV29-1	TRBJ1-5	NA	CSVGEGASNQPQHF	TGCAGCGTTGGGGAGGGGGCAAGCAATCAGCCCCAGCATTTT
TRBD1	TRBV19	TRBJ2-6	NA	CASFRDRGAGANVLTF	TGTGCCAGTTTCCGGGACAGGGGAGCTGGGGCCAACGTCCTGACTTTC
TRBD1	TRBV30	TRBJ1-2	many	CAWSGPGTGFGYGYTF	TGTGCCTGGAGTGGTCCCGGGACAGGTTTTGGCTATGGCTACACCTTC
NA	TRBV27	TRBJ2-7	many	CASSLKWDSFSRYF	TGTGCCAGCAGTTTAAAGTGGGACTCATTCTCTCGGTACTTC
TRBD1	TRBV5-1	TRBJ1-6	many	CASRQGLTGNSPLHF	TGCGCCAGCCGACAGGGGCTTACGGGGAATTCACCCCTCCACTTT
NA	TRBV12-3/TRBV12-4	TRBJ2-5	many	CASSYIGTAAEETQYF	TGTGCCAGCAGTTATATAGGGACCGCTGCGGAAGAGACCCAGTACTTC